The 27 T cell receptor beta chains presented below share a single source sample, sequenced in a study of blood T cells in healthy people across ages. Primed by a sample-barcoded 5' primer and a J-beta primer mix, a second PCR proceeded for about 7 to 12 cycles. TCRdb processed the 5' RACE reads anew with MiXCR; each CDR3 protein has one entry. The table lists just under 750,000 distinct CDR3 sequences, about a fifth of them singletons. Sequences were obtained from blood. The receptors shown here come from a man aged 70 or older in good health.

This clonotype was seen a few times. Relative to the germline gene, one junction end is altered; a read error may explain this. The rearrangement joins TRBV5-1 to TRBJ1-4, with D possibly TRBD1 on 5 matching bases. From germline, CDR1 is SGHRS and CDR2 YFSETQ. There are 14 residues in the CDR3. The CDR3 DNA is TGCGCCAGCAGCTTGCAAGGGGTTAATGAAAAACTGTCTTTT. It is translated as CASSLQGVNEKLSF.

The CDR3 sequence: CASSSRGLSTDTQYF. As DNA, the CDR3 is TGTGCCAGCAGCTCCCGGGGACTTTCCACAGATACGCAGTATTTT. The gene calls are TRBV7-2 and TRBJ2-3, with D possibly TRBD2 on 6 matching bases. Germline V lookup: CDR1 SGHTA, CDR2 FQGNSA. V was cut by 4 bases and J by 2 bases, with 13 bases left in between. The CDR3 consists of 15 residues.

The V and J genes are TRBV27 and TRBJ2-3, with D tentatively TRBD2 (5 bases). The CDR3 extends over 17 amino acids. The germline CDR1 and CDR2 sequences are MNHEY and SMNVEV (reference sequence). Trimming removed 0 bases from V and 0 bases from J, with 13 bases in between. The CDR3 region is CASSLSGSDSSTDTQYF. Here the CDR3 DNA reads TGTGCCAGCAGTTTATCGGGTAGCGATTCTAGCACAGATACGCAGTATTTT.

V usage is TRBV24-1 and J usage is TRBJ1-2; no reliable D call. Germline CDR1 is KGHDR and CDR2 is SFDVKD. Trimming took 5 bases from V and 2 from J, leaving 8 bases between them. CDR3 length: 13 amino acids. CDR3 loop: CATSGAGNYGYTF. As DNA, the CDR3 is TGTGCCACCAGTGGCGCGGGAAACTATGGCTACACCTTC.

This clonotype was counted only a few times. The V gene is TRBV7-2, the J gene TRBJ2-3; D possibly corresponds to TRBD1 (5 bases). Per the germline V gene, CDR1 is SGHTA and CDR2 is FQGNSA. V lost 1 base and J 6 bases, leaving 8 bases between the germline ends. The CDR3 runs 13 residues. The CDR3 loop is CASSLGWGDTQYF. DNA for the CDR3: TGTGCCAGCAGCTTAGGGTGGGGCGATACGCAGTATTTT.

This clonotype came up a few times. V is TRBV6-5 and J is TRBJ1-1, with D hard to call. This CDR3 comprises 14 residues. Germline V CDR1 and CDR2: MNHEY, SVGAGI. Trimming pared 9 bases from V and 1 base from J, leaving 15 bases between. The CDR3 DNA sequence: TGTGCCAGTTATCGCGGACGAAAGAACACTGAAGCTTTCTTT. Encoded protein: CASYRGRKNTEAFF.

The V and J genes are TRBV29-1 and TRBJ1-4; tentative D call: TRBD1 (5 bases). V was clipped by 4 bases and J by 1 base, with 10 bases between them. Germline V CDR1 and CDR2: SQVTM, ANQGSEA. CDR3 length: 14 amino acids. Here the CDR3 reads CSVAPQGTNEKLFF. As DNA, the CDR3 is TGCAGCGTTGCCCCGCAGGGAACTAATGAAAAACTGTTTTTT.

The V call is TRBV7-8, the J call TRBJ1-6, with no clear D. The germline V gene encodes CDR1 SGHVS and CDR2 FQNEAQ. This CDR3 contains 16 residues. Trimming pared 5 bases from V and 8 bases from J, leaving 19 bases between. CDR3: CASSPRTGIIYSPLHF. The CDR3 DNA reads TGTGCCAGCAGCCCCCGAACCGGGATAATATATTCACCCCTCCACTTT.

This clonotype was observed a few times. The genes are TRBV28 and TRBJ2-5, with TRBD1 matching 10 bases. Germline loops: CDR1 MDHEN, CDR2 SYDVKM. CDR3 length: 14 residues. With 6 bases clipped from V and 5 bases from J, the junction kept 6 bases outside the gene matches. The CDR3: CASSVGQGGETQYF. The CDR3 region has the DNA TGTGCCAGCAGCGTCGGACAGGGGGGGGAGACCCAGTACTTC.

This clonotype was seen many times. The V and J genes are TRBV28 and TRBJ2-7; 7 bases align to TRBD2. Germline CDR1 is MDHEN and CDR2 is SYDVKM. There are 15 residues in the CDR3. With V trimmed by 1 base and J by 0 bases, 3 bases remained unmatched. DNA of the CDR3: TGTGCCAGCAGTTTATCCGGGAGGAGCTCCTACGAGCAGTACTTC. This gives the protein CASSLSGRSSYEQYF.

This clonotype was seen repeatedly, ten times or more. In DNA, the CDR3 is TGCAGTGCGGAGCGCCAAAGGGGCTCGGGCATTCAGTACTTC. Its translation: CSAERQRGSGIQYF. The rearrangement links TRBV20-1 to TRBJ2-4; the D gene is possibly TRBD1 (5 bases). V lost 6 bases and J lost 9, with 21 bases in between. Germline-derived CDR1 and CDR2 are DFQATT and SNEGSKA (reference sequence). The CDR3 has 14 amino acids.

Comment on this clonotype: Sequence at one end of the junction differs from germline and may be a read error. The rearrangement uses TRBV12-3 or TRBV12-4 and TRBJ2-2, with TRBD1 matching 11 bases. The CDR3 has 15 amino acids. The CDR3 reads CASRSGQGATGELFF. For the CDR3, the DNA is TGCGCCAGCAGATCTGGACAGGGGGCTACCGGGGAGCTGTTTTTT.

This clonotype has a count of ten or more. The V gene is TRBV12-3 or TRBV12-4, the J gene TRBJ2-5; TRBD1 aligns across 9 bases. The CDR3 runs to 15 residues. V was clipped by 3 bases and J by 3 bases; unmatched bases: 5. DNA for the CDR3: TGTGCCAGCAGTTTTGCCGGACAGGGGAAAGAGACCCAGTACTTC. Translated: CASSFAGQGKETQYF.

About this clonotype: Compared with germline, one end of the junction differs, possibly owing to a read error. The CDR3 sequence is CANSFGRDTDTQYF. The CDR3 coding sequence is TGTGCCAACAGCTTTGGCCGGGACACAGATACGCAGTATTTT. The chain links TRBV13 to TRBJ2-3; D may be TRBD2 (5 bases). Per germline, CDR1 PRHDT and CDR2 FYEKMQ (reference sequence). The CDR3 is made up of 14 amino acids.

This clonotype turned up a few times. This chain uses TRBV28 with TRBJ2-1, with D maybe TRBD1 (5 bases). V lost 5 bases and J 7 bases, leaving 18 bases between the germline ends. CDR1 and CDR2 from the germline V gene are MDHEN and SYDVKM. The CDR3 contains 15 residues. The CDR3 nucleotides read TGTGCCAGCAGTAACTCAGGGTCCCTCCGTAATGAGCAGTTCTTC. Translated, it gives CASSNSGSLRNEQFF.

This clonotype has only a few counts. The chain is built from TRBV7-2 and TRBJ1-2; D might be TRBD1 (6 bases). This CDR3 contains 14 residues. The V and J ends lost 4 bases and 8 bases respectively, with 17 bases between them. Germline V gene data show CDR1 as SGHTA and CDR2 as FQGNSA. The CDR3 is CASSYLSMTGGYTF. In DNA, the CDR3 is TGTGCCAGCAGCTACCTATCGATGACAGGAGGCTACACCTTC.

This sequence joins TRBV3-1 and TRBJ2-7; D is perhaps TRBD1 or TRBD2 (5 bases each). The end of the DNA fits TRBJ2-1 better, so the J call may be wrong. The CDR3 has 14 amino acids. The V gene's germline CDR1 is LGHDT and CDR2 YNNKEL (reference sequence). The CDR3 nucleotides are TGTGCCAGCAGCCCTGAGTGGGACCACAATGAGCAGTTCTTC. It encodes CASSPEWDHNEQFF.

V gene TRBV12-3 or TRBV12-4 combines with J gene TRBJ1-5, with D possibly being TRBD1 (5 bases). Trimming removed 6 bases at V and 0 bases at J, with 12 bases between. This CDR3 region has 15 residues. The CDR3 loop is CASSPRGYSNQPQHF. The CDR3 nucleotides read TGTGCCAGCAGCCCAAGGGGCTATAGCAATCAGCCCCAGCATTTT.

Ten or more counts support this clonotype. The rearrangement joins TRBV7-9 to TRBJ1-2, with D perhaps TRBD1 (6 bases). There are 14 residues in the CDR3. Germline V gene lookup returns CDR1 SEHNR and CDR2 FQNEAQ (reference sequence). V lost 5 bases to trimming and J lost 0 bases, with 10 bases between them. The CDR3 protein is CASSPGGTNYGYTF. Here the CDR3 DNA reads TGTGCCAGCAGCCCCGGGGGCACTAACTATGGCTACACCTTC.

This clonotype has just a few counts. The chain links TRBV20-1 to TRBJ2-1; D might be TRBD1 (5 bases). CDR3 length: 15 residues. Per germline, CDR1 DFQATT and CDR2 SNEGSKA (reference sequence). Trimming cost V 4 bases and J 5 bases, with 18 bases left between them. The CDR3 loop reads CSATAPGREDNEQFF. The CDR3 DNA sequence: TGCAGTGCTACCGCCCCCGGCAGGGAAGACAATGAGCAGTTCTTC.

V is TRBV29-1 and J is TRBJ1-2; 8 positions match TRBD1. The CDR3 sequence is 11 residues long. V lost 6 bases, J lost 6 bases, and 3 bases stayed unmatched. CDR1 is SQVTM and CDR2 is ANQGSEA in the germline V gene. CDR3 loop: CSVKDRDGYTF. In nucleotides, the CDR3 is TGCAGCGTGAAGGACAGGGATGGCTACACCTTC.

V gene TRBV18 combines with J gene TRBJ2-4; D is unclear. Germline V gene data show CDR1 as KGHSH and CDR2 as LQKENI. This CDR3 region has 13 residues. The V end lost 1 base, the J end lost 3 bases, and 4 bases lay between the germline ends. The CDR3 spells CASSPLDKNIQYF. The CDR3 nucleotides read TGTGCCAGCTCACCACTAGACAAAAACATTCAGTACTTC.

This clonotype was observed a handful of times. This chain links TRBV3-1 with TRBJ1-6; D not resolved. From germline, CDR1 is LGHDT and CDR2 YNNKEL (reference sequence). The CDR3 extends over 13 amino acids. Trimming cost V 0 bases and J 7 bases, with 4 bases left between them. CDR3 protein: CASSQDVNSPLHF. The CDR3 DNA reads as TGTGCCAGCAGCCAAGATGTGAATTCACCCCTCCACTTT.

This clonotype was seen more than once but under ten times. The chain combines TRBV20-1 with TRBJ2-6; the D gene is possibly TRBD2 (5 bases). The CDR3 length is 15 residues. The V end lost 2 bases, the J end lost 2 bases, and 10 bases lay between the germline ends. Germline V gives CDR1 DFQATT, CDR2 SNEGSKA (reference sequence). CDR3 nucleotide sequence: TGCAGTGCTAGACCGGGGTGGGCTGGGGCCAACGTCCTGACTTTC. This encodes CSARPGWAGANVLTF.

This clonotype showed up many times. The chain recombines TRBV2 with TRBJ2-5; tentatively, D is TRBD2 (6 bases). The CDR3 consists of 15 residues. Trimming stripped 6 bases from V and 2 bases from J, with 16 bases between. CDR1 and CDR2 from the germline V gene are SNHLY and FYNNEI. The CDR3 DNA is TGTGCCAGCAGCACTTACGGGGGTACACAAGAGACCCAGTACTTC. This codes for CASSTYGGTQETQYF.

J is TRBJ1-3 and V is TRBV15; D call uncertain. Trimming shortened V by 0 bases and J by 2 bases, and 8 bases separated the two germline ends. This CDR3 has 15 amino acids. Germline V lookup: CDR1 LNHNV, CDR2 YYDKDF (reference sequence). The CDR3 spells CATSRESGAGNTIYF. CDR3 nucleotide sequence: TGTGCCACCAGCAGAGAATCCGGGGCTGGAAACACCATATATTTT.

The chain couples TRBV2 to TRBJ2-7; D is possibly TRBD1 (6 bases). V was cut by 8 bases and J by 3 bases, with 14 bases left in between. Germline V CDR1 and CDR2: SNHLY, FYNNEI. The CDR3 runs 13 residues. The CDR3 DNA sequence: TGTGCCAGCCTAGGGGGTTATGGCTACGAGCAGTACTTC. It encodes CASLGGYGYEQYF.